Listed below are T cell receptor beta chains from one sample, sequenced in a study of T cell responses to AZD1222 COVID-19 vaccine. Produced via immunoSEQ multiplex PCR; TCRdb's table is partial and in-frame only. The table includes 120,000 to 150,000 clones, 90% detected once. The specimen was peripheral blood, collected on day 0 of AZD1222 vaccination. These receptors were taken from an adult in good health. CDR3s leave out the opening cysteine and the closing phenylalanine or tryptophan.

v_call cdr3_aa
TRBV6-5 ASSETSGRFNEQF
TRBV29-1 SVSPGGVGTNYGYT
TRBV15 ATSGTGRETQY
TRBV29-1 SVERSQGAGDTQY
TRBV27 ASSLEGNSGNTIY
TRBV3-1/TRBV3-2 ASSLLADTQY
TRBV5-6 ASSLGGMGELF
TRBV27 ASRGGPGGARNEKLF
TRBV5-1 ASSSTSGSSYNEQF
TRBV7-8 ASSPRRLAYNSPLH
TRBV7-8 ASSLGPGQAQDEQY
TRBV11-3 ASSLAPTGETQY
TRBV4-1 ASSAPGQGYT
TRBV7-2 ASSIQGGGTPYEQY
TRBV4-1 ASSHPRREILSYEQY
TRBV4-1 ASSQDWVPSSYGYT
TRBV9 ASSPLSGGTEAF
TRBV6-5 ASSIGDLNTGELF
TRBV29-1 SVNLGQTNNEQF
TRBV21-1 ASRKSQVDYGYT
TRBV5-4 ASSQQRGGYEQY
TRBV20-1 SARGSGEVF
TRBV4-1 ASSQDGQGNPLLY
TRBV6-4 ASSGTGWNEKLF
TRBV27 ASSLGLGVGSPLH
TRBV6-5 ASSYSQGATGAF